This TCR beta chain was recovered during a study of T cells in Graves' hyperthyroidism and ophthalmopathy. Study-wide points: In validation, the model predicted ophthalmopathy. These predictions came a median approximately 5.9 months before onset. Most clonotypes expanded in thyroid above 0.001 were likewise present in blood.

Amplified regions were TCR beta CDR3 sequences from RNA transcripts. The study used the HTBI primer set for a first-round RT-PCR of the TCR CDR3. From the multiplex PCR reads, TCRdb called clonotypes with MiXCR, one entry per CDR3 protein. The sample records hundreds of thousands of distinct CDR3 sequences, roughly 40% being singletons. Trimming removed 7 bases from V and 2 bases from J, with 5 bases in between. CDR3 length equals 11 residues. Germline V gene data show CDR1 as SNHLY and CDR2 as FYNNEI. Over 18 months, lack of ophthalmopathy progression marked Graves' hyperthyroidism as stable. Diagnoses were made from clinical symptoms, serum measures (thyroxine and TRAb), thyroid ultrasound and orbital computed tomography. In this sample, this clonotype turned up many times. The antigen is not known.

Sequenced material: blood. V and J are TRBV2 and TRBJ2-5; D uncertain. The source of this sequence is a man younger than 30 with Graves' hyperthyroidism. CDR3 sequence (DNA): TGTGCCAGCACCCAGCAAGAGACCCAGTACTTC. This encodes CASTQQETQYF.